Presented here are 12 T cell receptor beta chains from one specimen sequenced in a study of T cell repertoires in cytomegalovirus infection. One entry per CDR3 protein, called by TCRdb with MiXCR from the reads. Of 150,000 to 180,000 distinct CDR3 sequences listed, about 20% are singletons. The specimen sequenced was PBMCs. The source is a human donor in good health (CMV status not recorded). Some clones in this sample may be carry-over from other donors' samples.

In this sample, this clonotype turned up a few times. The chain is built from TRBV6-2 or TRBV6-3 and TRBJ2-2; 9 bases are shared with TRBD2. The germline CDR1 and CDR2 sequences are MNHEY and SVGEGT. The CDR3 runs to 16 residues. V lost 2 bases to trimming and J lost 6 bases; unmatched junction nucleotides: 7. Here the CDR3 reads CASSYPPSGVPGELFF. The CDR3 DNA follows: TGTGCCAGCAGTTACCCCCCTAGCGGGGTCCCCGGGGAGCTGTTTTTT.

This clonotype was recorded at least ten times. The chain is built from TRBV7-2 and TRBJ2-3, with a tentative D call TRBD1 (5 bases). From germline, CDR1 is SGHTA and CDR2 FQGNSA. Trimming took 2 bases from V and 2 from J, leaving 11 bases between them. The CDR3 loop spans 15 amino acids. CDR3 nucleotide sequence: TGTGCCAGCAGCTTAACACTGACAGTCACAGATACGCAGTATTTT. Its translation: CASSLTLTVTDTQYF.

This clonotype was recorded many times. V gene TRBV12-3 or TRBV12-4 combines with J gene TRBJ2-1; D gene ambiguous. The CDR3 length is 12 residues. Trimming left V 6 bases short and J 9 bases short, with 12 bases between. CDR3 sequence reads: CASSSLVVEQFF. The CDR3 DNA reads TGTGCCAGCAGCTCCTTAGTCGTTGAGCAGTTCTTC.

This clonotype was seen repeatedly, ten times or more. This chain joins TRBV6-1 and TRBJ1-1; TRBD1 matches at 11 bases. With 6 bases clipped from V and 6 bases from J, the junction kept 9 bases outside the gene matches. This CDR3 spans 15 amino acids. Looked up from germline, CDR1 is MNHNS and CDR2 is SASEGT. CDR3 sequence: CASSRARTGGPEAFF. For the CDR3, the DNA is TGTGCCAGCAGCCGCGCCCGGACAGGGGGCCCTGAAGCTTTCTTT.

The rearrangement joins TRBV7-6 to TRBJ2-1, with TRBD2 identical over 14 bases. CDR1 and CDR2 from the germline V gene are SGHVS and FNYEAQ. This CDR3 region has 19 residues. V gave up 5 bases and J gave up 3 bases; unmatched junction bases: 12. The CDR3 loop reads CASSRSRTSGGRNYNEQFF. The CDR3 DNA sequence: TGTGCCAGCAGCCGATCTAGGACTAGCGGGGGGCGTAACTACAATGAGCAGTTCTTC.

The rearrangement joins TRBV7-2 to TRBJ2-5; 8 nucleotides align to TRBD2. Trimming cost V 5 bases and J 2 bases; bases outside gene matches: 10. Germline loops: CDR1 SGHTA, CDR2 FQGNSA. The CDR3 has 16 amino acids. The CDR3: CASSPAGAGGQETQYF. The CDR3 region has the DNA TGTGCCAGCAGCCCTGCAGGGGCGGGGGGTCAAGAGACCCAGTACTTC.

The CDR3 coding sequence is TGTGCCAGCAGCTTATCAGGGACGGCTATATCTGGGGCCAACGTCCTGACTTTC. This codes for CASSLSGTAISGANVLTF. V is TRBV7-3 and J is TRBJ2-6; D may be TRBD1 or TRBD2 (5 bases each). V gave up 2 bases and J gave up 1 base, with 15 bases separating them. The CDR3 totals 18 residues. CDR1 is SGHTA, CDR2 FQGTGA, per germline.

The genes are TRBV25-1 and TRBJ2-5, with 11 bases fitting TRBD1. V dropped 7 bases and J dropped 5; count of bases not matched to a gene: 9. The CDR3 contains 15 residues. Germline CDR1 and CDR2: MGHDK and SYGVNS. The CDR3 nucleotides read TGTGCCAGCACTGGACAGGGGGCCTTAGGGGAGACCCAGTACTTC. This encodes CASTGQGALGETQYF. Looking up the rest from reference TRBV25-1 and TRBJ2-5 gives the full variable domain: EADIYQTPRYLVIGTGKKITLECSQTMGHDKMYWYQQDPGMELHLIHYSYGVNSTEKGDLSSESTVSRIRTEHFPLTLESARPSHTSQYLCASTGQGALGETQYFGPGTRLLVL.

CDR3 nucleotides: TGTGCCAGCAGATTCGACAGTTTGGGGAATCAGCCCCAGCATTTT. This sequence encodes CASRFDSLGNQPQHF. The V call is TRBV2, the J call TRBJ1-5, with a possible D match to TRBD1 (5 bases). Germline CDR1 and CDR2: SNHLY and FYNNEI. The CDR3 is made up of 15 amino acids. Trimming shortened V by 6 bases and J by 4 bases, and 16 bases separated the two germline ends.

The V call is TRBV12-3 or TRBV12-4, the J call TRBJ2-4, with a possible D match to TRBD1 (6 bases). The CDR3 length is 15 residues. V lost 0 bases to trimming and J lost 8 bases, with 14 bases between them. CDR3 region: CASSLAWGRRDIQYF. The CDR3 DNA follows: TGTGCCAGCAGTTTAGCATGGGGGCGAAGAGACATTCAGTACTTC.

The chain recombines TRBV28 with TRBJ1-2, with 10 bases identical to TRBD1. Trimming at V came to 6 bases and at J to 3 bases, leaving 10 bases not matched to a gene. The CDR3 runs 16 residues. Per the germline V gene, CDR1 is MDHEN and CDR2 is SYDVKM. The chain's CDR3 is CASSPTGTGAYYGYTF. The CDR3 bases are TGTGCCAGCAGCCCTACCGGGACAGGGGCCTACTATGGCTACACCTTC.

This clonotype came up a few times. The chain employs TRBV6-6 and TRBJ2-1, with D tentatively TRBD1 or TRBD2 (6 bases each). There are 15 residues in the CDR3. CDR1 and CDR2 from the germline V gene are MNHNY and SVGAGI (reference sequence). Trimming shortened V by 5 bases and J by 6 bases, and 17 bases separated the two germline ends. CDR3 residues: CASSALHEGGNEQFF. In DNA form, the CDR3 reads TGTGCCAGCAGTGCCCTCCACGAGGGGGGCAATGAGCAGTTCTTC.